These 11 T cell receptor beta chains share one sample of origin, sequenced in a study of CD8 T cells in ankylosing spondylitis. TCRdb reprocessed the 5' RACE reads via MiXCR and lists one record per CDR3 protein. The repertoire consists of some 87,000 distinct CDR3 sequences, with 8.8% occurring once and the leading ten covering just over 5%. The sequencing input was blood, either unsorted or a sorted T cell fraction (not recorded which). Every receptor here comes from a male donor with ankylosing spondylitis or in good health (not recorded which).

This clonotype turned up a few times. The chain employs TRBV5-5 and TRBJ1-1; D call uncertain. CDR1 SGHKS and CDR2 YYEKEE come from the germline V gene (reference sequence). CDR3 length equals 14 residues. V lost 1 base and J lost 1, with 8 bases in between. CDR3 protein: CASSLTGGNTEAFF. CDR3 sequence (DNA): TGTGCCAGCAGCTTGACGGGCGGGAACACTGAAGCTTTCTTT.

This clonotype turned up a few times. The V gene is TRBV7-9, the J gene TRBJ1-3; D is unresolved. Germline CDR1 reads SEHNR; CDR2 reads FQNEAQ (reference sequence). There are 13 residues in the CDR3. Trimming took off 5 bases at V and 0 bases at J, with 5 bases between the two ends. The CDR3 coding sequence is TGTGCCAGCAGCGTCAACTCTGGAAACACCATATATTTT. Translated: CASSVNSGNTIYF. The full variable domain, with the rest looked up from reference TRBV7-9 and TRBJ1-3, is DTGVSQNPRHKITKRGQNVTFRCDPISEHNRLYWYRQTLGQGPEFLTYFQNEAQLEKSRLLSDRFSAERPKGSFSTLEIQRTEQGDSAMYLCASSVNSGNTIYFGEGSWLTVV.

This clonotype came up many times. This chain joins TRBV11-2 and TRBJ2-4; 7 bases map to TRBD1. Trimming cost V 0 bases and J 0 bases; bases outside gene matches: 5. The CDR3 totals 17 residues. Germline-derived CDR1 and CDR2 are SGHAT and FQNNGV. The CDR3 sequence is CASSLDRDRLAKNIQYF. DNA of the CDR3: TGTGCCAGCAGCTTAGATCGGGACAGATTAGCCAAAAACATTCAGTACTTC.

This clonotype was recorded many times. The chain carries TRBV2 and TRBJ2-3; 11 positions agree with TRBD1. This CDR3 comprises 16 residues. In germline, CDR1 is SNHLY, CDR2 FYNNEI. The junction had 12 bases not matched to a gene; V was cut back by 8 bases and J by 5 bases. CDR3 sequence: CASCLGPGQGEDTQYF. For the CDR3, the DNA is TGTGCCAGCTGCCTTGGACCGGGACAGGGGGAAGATACGCAGTATTTT.

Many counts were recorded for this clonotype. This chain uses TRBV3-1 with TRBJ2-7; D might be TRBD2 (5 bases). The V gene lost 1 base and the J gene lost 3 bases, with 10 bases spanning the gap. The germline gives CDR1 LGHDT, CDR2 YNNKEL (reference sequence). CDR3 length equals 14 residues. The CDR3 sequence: CASSQGPGNYEQYF. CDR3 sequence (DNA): TGTGCCAGCAGCCAAGGTCCGGGAAACTACGAGCAGTACTTC.

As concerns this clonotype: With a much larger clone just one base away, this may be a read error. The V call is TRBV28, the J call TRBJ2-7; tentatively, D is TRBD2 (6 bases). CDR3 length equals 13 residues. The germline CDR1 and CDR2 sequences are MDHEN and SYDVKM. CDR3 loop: CAGRLQTRREQYF. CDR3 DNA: TGTGCCGGCAGGCTTCAGACTAGGCGGGAGCAGTACTTC.

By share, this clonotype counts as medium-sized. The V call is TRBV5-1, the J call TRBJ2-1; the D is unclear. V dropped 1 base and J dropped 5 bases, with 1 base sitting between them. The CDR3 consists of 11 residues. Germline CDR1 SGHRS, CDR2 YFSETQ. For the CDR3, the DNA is TGCGCCAGCAGCTTGAACAATGAGCAGTTCTTC. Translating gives CASSLNNEQFF. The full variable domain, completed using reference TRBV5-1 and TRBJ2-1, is KAGVTQTPRYLIKTRGQQVTLSCSPISGHRSVSWYQQTPGQGLQFLFEYFSETQRNKGNFPGRFSGRQFSNSRSEMNVSTLELGDSALYLCASSLNNEQFFGPGTRLTVL.

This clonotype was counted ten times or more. This chain's CDR3 is CASSVGLGNEQYF. The CDR3 region has the DNA TGTGCCAGCAGCGTAGGCCTGGGGAACGAGCAGTACTTC. The chain recombines TRBV9 with TRBJ2-7; D gene unclear. Germline CDR1 is SGDLS and CDR2 is YYNGEE. The V end was cut by 0 bases, the J end by 5 bases, with 9 bases between. This CDR3 has 13 amino acids.

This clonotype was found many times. CDR3 bases: TGTGCCAGCAGTTTAAGGGGGACAGCCAAGAATTCACCCCTCCACTTT. As protein: CASSLRGTAKNSPLHF. V gene TRBV27 combines with J gene TRBJ1-6, with 7 bases fitting TRBD1. The CDR3 has 16 amino acids. J lost 7 bases, V lost 2 bases, and 8 bases had no gene match. Germline V CDR1 and CDR2: MNHEY, SMNVEV (reference sequence).

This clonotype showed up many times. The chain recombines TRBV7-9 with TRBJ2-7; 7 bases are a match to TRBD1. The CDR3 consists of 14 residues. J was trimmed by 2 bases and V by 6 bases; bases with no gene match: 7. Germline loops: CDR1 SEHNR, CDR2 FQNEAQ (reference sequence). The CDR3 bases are TGTGCCAGCAGTTTGGTCGGACAGGCCTACGAGCAGTACTTC. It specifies CASSLVGQAYEQYF. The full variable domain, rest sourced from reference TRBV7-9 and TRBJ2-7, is DTGVSQNPRHKITKRGQNVTFRCDPISEHNRLYWYRQTLGQGPEFLTYFQNEAQLEKSRLLSDRFSAERPKGSFSTLEIQRTEQGDSAMYLCASSLVGQAYEQYFGPGTRLTVT.

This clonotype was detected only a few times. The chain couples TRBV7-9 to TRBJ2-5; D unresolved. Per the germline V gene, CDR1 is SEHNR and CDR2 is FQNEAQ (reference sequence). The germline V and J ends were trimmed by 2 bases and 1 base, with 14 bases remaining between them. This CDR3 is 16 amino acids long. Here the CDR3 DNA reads TGTGCCAGCAGCTTACTGGATAACTCCTTCCAAGAGACCCAGTACTTC. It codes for CASSLLDNSFQETQYF.